This TCR beta chain is drawn from a study of T cell repertoires in aging, cancer and after chemotherapy. For the study at large: About 8.8 million TCR reads were in the whole dataset.

The study's findings and limits: In each cancer cohort, median generation probability increased across chemotherapy, suggesting thymic output rebounded. Loss of evenness, beyond lost richness, contributed to age-related TCR diversity decline in cancer patients.

Amplification of TCR beta used genomic DNA extracted from peripheral blood. Rearranged V-D-J TRB sequences were amplified with a mixed TRB-A/B primer pool. TCRdb used MiXCR to reprocess the multiplex PCR reads, holding one entry per CDR3 protein. The sample lists roughly 3,400 distinct CDR3 sequences; around 26% were seen once. This clonotype was counted a single time. Its antigen is unidentified. The receptor's source is a human donor with a solid tumor. Sequences were obtained from blood.

The CDR3 reads CASSQEIRGASGRLLADTQYF. CDR3 coding DNA: TGCGCCAGCAGCCAAGAAATTCGTGGTGCTAGCGGGAGGCTGTTGGCAGATACGCAGTATTTT. The gene calls are TRBV4-3 and TRBJ2-3, with 11 bases aligning to TRBD2. J was trimmed by 4 bases and V by 0 bases; bases with no gene match: 18. The germline gives CDR1 LGHNA, CDR2 YSLEER. The CDR3 covers 21 residues.